These 5 T cell receptor beta chains were all obtained from the same sample, sequenced in a study of blood T cell repertoires in COVID-19. The assay was immunoSEQ multiplex PCR, and TCRdb's table has in-frame clones only and misses some. The profile shows a few hundred thousand clones, around nine tenths of them singletons. The source material was PBMCs or T cells enriched from blood (not recorded which). These receptor sequences come from a woman aged 45-65 years who had recovered from COVID-19.

The chain carries TRBV11-2 and TRBJ2-7; a possible D gene is TRBD1 (5 bases). The V gene's germline CDR1 is SGHAT and CDR2 FQNNGV. V was clipped by 2 bases and J by 3 bases, with 8 bases between them. The CDR3 is 13 residues long. For the CDR3, the DNA is TGTGCCAGCAGCTTACAGGGTATCTACGAGCAGTACTTC. This encodes CASSLQGIYEQYF.

This clone came up a few times. The chain employs TRBV28 and TRBJ2-7, with no clear D. The CDR3 length is 12 residues. CDR1 is MDHEN and CDR2 is SYDVKM in the germline V gene. Trimming pared 7 bases from V and 1 base from J, leaving 8 bases between. The CDR3 DNA reads TGTGCCAGCATGTTCAGTTCCTACGAGCAGTACTTC. It is translated as CASMFSSYEQYF.

V is TRBV6-2 or TRBV6-3 and J is TRBJ1-5, with 8 bases fitting TRBD1. The CDR3 consists of 16 residues. After removal of 2 bases from V and 6 bases from J, the junction contained 9 bases not matched to a gene. Germline CDR1 reads MNHEY; CDR2 reads SVGEGT. CDR3 region: CASSYDPDRGGQPQHF. The CDR3 coding sequence is TGTGCCAGCAGTTACGACCCTGACAGGGGCGGTCAGCCCCAGCATTTT.

The table lists this clone with a few counts. The J gene is TRBJ1-2, the V gene TRBV7-9, with D hard to call. The germline V gene encodes CDR1 SEHNR and CDR2 FQNEAQ (reference sequence). Trimming removed 4 bases from V and 5 bases from J, with 11 bases in between. The CDR3 is 13 residues long. CDR3 nucleotides: TGTGCCAGCAGCTCTGACTACGGGTATGGCTACACCTTC. Residues: CASSSDYGYGYTF.

J is TRBJ1-2 and V is TRBV7-2, with 10 bases matching TRBD1. The junction had 4 bases not matched to a gene; V was cut back by 4 bases and J by 8 bases. Per the germline V gene, CDR1 is SGHTA and CDR2 is FQGNSA. The length of the CDR3 is 13 residues. This CDR3 reads CASSSGTGDGYTF. The CDR3 bases are TGTGCCAGCAGCTCAGGGACAGGGGACGGCTACACCTTC.